This T cell receptor (beta chain) was captured in a study of blood T cells in healthy people across ages. Study-level findings and limits: TCR beta diversity, measured per million T cells, fell in a roughly linear way with age. Without sorted subsets, naive and antigen-experienced compartments could not be conclusively compared.

Germline CDR1 reads MDHEN; CDR2 reads SYDVKM. The CDR3 runs 15 residues. Together with a sample-barcoded 5' primer, a J-beta primer mix was included in a second PCR lasting about 7 to 11 cycles. A template-switch adaptor containing 12 random nucleotides labeled each cDNA molecule. TCRdb redid the calling of the 5' RACE reads with MiXCR, one entry per CDR3 protein. The sample has some 780,000 distinct CDR3 sequences; approximately 53% are singletons. Regarding this clonotype: Its target is unknown.

This receptor was taken from a man aged 35 to 55 in good health. The sequenced material came from blood. This chain uses TRBV28 with TRBJ2-1, with D tentatively TRBD2 (6 bases). TRBJ2-7 matches the DNA end more closely, so the J call is doubtful. The CDR3 spells CASSFRRGSYNEQYF. CDR3 DNA: TGTGCCAGCAGTTTTCGGCGGGGCTCCTACAATGAGCAGTACTTC.